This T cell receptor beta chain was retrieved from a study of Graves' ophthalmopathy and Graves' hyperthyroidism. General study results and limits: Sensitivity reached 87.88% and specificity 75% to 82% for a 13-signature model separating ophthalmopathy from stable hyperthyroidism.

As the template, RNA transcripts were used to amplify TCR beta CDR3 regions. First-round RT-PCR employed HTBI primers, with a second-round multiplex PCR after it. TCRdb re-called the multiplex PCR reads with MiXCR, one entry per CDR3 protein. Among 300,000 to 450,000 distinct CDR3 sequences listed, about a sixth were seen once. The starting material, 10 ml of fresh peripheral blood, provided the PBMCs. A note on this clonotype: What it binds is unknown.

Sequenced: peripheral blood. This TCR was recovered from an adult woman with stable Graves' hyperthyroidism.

The chain's CDR3 is CATSDTRQTSYNEQFF. CDR3 in DNA: TGTGCCACCAGTGATACTCGGCAAACCTCCTACAATGAGCAGTTCTTC. V gene TRBV24-1 combines with J gene TRBJ2-1; D uncertain. This CDR3 contains 16 residues. The V gene lost 3 bases and the J gene lost 0 bases, with 11 bases spanning the gap. From germline, CDR1 is KGHDR and CDR2 SFDVKD.